This TCR beta chain was retrieved from a study of beta chain features in type 1 diabetes. Study results and limitations: Researchers report that Type 1 diabetes patients had moderately but significantly shorter TCRB CDR3s across all four CD4+ subsets.

A word on this clone: Its antigen is undetermined.

The CDR3 is 15 amino acids. Germline CDR1 and CDR2: LGHNA and YNFKEQ. V lost 2 bases, J lost 1 base, and 4 bases stayed unmatched. The authors reverse transcribed all of the isolated RNA, so sequencing captured expressed TCRB transcripts. Some clones are missing from TCRdb's copy, which holds only in-frame ones; the method was immunoSEQ multiplex PCR. This table holds 640,000 or so clones, roughly 13% found once. Sample: naive CD4+ T cells from blood. This TCR was recovered from a man aged 18 to 29 with type 1 diabetes. The chain combines TRBV4-2 with TRBJ1-2, with 7 bases aligning to TRBD1. The CDR3 DNA follows: TGTGCCAGCAGCCAACCGGGGACAGATAACTATGGCTACACCTTC. As protein: CASSQPGTDNYGYTF.